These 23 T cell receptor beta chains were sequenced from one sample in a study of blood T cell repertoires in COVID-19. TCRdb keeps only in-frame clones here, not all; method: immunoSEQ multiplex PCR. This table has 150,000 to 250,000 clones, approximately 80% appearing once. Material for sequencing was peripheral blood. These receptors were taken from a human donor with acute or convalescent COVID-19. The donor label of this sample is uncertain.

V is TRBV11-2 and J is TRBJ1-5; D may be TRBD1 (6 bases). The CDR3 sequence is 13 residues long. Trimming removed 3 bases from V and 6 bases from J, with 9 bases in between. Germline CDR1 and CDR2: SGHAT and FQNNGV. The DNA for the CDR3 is TGTGCCAGCAGCTTCAGGGGCGGTCAGCCCCAGCATTTT. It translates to CASSFRGGQPQHF.

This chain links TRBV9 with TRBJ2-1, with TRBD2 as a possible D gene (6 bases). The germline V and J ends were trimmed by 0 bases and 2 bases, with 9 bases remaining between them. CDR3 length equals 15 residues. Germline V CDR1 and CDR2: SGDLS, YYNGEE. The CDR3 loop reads CASSVVTGAYNEQFF. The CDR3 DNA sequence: TGTGCCAGCAGCGTAGTGACGGGGGCCTACAATGAGCAGTTCTTC.

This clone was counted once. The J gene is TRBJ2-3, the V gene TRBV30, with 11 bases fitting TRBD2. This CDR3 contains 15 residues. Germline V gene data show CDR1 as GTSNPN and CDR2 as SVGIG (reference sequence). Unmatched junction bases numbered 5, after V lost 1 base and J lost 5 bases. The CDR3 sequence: CAWSDRLAGIDTQYF. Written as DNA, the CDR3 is TGTGCCTGGAGTGACCGACTAGCGGGAATAGATACGCAGTATTTT.

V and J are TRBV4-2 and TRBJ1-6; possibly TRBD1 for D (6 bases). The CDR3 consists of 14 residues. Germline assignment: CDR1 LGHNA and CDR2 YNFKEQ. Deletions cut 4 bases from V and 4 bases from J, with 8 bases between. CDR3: CASSPDSYNSPLHF. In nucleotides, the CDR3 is TGTGCCAGCAGCCCGGACAGTTATAATTCACCCCTCCACTTT.

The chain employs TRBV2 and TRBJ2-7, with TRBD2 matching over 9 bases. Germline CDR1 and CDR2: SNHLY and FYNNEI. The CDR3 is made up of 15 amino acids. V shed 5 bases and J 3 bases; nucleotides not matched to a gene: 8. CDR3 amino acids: CASSLGLAGNYEQYF. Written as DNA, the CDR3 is TGTGCCAGCAGTCTTGGGCTAGCGGGAAACTACGAGCAGTACTTC.

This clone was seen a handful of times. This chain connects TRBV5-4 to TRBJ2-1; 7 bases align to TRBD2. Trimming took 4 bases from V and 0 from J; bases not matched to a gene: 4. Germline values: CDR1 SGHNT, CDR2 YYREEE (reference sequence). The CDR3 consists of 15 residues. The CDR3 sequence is CASSPGGGSYNEQFF. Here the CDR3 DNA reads TGTGCCAGCAGCCCTGGGGGGGGCTCCTACAATGAGCAGTTCTTC. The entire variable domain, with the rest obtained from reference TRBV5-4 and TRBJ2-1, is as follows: ETGVTQSPTHLIKTRGQQVTLRCSSQSGHNTVSWYQQALGQGPQFIFQYYREEENGRGNFPPRFSGLQFPNYSSELNVNALELDDSALYLCASSPGGGSYNEQFFGPGTRLTVL.

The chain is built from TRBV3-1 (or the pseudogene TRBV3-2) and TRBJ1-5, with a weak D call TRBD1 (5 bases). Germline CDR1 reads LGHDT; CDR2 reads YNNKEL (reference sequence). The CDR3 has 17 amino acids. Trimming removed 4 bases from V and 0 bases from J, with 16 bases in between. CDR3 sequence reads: CASSPRPGGFSNQPQHF. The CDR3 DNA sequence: TGTGCCAGCAGCCCGCGTCCCGGGGGTTTTAGCAATCAGCCCCAGCATTTT.

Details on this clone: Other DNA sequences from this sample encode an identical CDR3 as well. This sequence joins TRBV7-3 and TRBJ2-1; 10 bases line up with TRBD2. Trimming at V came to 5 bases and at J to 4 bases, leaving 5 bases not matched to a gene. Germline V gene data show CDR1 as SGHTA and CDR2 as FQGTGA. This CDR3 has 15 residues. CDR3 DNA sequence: TGTGCCAGCAGCCCAAGACTAGCGGGTTACAATGAGCAGTTCTTC. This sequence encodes CASSPRLAGYNEQFF. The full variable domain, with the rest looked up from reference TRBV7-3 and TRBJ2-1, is GAGVSQTPSNKVTEKGKYVELRCDPISGHTALYWYRQSLGQGPEFLIYFQGTGAADDSGLPNDRFFAVRPEGSVSTLKIQRTERGDSAVYLCASSPRLAGYNEQFFGPGTRLTVL.

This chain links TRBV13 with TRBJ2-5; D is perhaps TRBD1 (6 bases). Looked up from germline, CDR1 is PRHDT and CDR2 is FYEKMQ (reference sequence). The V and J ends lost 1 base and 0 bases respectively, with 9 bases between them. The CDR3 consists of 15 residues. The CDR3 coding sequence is TGTGCCAGCAGCTTAGCCGGGGACAACCAAGAGACCCAGTACTTC. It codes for CASSLAGDNQETQYF.

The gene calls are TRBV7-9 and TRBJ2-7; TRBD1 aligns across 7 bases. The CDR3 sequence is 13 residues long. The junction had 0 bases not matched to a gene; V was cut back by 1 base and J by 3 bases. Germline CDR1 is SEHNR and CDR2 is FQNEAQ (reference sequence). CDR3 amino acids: CASSLDRGYEQYF. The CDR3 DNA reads TGTGCCAGCAGCTTAGACAGGGGCTACGAGCAGTACTTC.

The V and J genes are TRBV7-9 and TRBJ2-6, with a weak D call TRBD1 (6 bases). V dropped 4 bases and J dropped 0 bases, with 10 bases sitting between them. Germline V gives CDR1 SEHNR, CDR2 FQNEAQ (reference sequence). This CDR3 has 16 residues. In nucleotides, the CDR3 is TGTGCCAGCAGCTCTGACAGGTTCTCTGGGGCCAACGTCCTGACTTTC. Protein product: CASSSDRFSGANVLTF. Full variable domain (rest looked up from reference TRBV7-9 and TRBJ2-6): DTGVSQNPRHKITKRGQNVTFRCDPISEHNRLYWYRQTLGQGPEFLTYFQNEAQLEKSRLLSDRFSAERPKGSFSTLEIQRTEQGDSAMYLCASSSDRFSGANVLTFGAGSRLTVL.

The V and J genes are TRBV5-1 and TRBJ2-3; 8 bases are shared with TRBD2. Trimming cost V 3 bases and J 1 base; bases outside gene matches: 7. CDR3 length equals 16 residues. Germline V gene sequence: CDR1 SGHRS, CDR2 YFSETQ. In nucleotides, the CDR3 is TGCGCCAGCAGCTCCGACCAAGCGGGAGGCACAGATACGCAGTATTTT. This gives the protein CASSSDQAGGTDTQYF. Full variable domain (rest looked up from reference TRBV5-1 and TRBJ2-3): KAGVTQTPRYLIKTRGQQVTLSCSPISGHRSVSWYQQTPGQGLQFLFEYFSETQRNKGNFPGRFSGRQFSNSRSEMNVSTLELGDSALYLCASSSDQAGGTDTQYFGPGTRLTVL.

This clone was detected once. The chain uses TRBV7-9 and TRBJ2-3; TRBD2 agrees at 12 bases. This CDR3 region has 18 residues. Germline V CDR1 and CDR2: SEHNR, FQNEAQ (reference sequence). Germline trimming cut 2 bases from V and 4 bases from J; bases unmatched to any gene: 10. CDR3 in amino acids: CASSLKSSGRAVPDTQYF. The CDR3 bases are TGTGCCAGCAGCTTAAAGTCTAGCGGGAGGGCCGTCCCAGATACGCAGTATTTT.

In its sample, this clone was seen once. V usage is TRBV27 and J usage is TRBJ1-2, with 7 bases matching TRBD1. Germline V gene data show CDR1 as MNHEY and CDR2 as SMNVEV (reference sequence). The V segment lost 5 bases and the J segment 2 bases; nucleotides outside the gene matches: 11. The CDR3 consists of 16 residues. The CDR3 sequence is CASSPYTVGQNYGYTF. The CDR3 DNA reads TGTGCCAGCAGTCCCTACACCGTGGGACAGAACTATGGCTACACCTTC.

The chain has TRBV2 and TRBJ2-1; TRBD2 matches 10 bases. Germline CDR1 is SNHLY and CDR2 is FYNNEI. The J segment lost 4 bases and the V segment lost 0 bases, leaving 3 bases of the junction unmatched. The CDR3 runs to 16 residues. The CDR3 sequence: CASSEAAAGGYNEQFF. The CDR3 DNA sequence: TGTGCCAGCAGTGAAGCCGCAGCGGGAGGGTACAATGAGCAGTTCTTC. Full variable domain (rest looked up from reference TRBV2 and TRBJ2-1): EPEVTQTPSHQVTQMGQEVILRCVPISNHLYFYWYRQILGQKVEFLVSFYNNEISEKSEIFDDQFSVERPDGSNFTLKIRSTKLEDSAMYFCASSEAAAGGYNEQFFGPGTRLTVL.

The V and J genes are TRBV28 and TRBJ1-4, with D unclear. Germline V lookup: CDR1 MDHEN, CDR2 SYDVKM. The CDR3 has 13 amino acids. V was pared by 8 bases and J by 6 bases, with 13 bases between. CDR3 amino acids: CASVRSPHEKLFF. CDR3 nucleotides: TGTGCCAGCGTCAGGTCCCCTCATGAAAAACTGTTTTTT.

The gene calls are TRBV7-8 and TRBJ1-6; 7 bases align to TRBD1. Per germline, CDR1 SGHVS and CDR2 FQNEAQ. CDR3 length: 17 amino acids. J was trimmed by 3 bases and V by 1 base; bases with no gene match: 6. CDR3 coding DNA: TGTGCCAGCAGCTTAGTGACAGGGCCGGGCTATAATTCACCCCTCCACTTT. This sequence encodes CASSLVTGPGYNSPLHF. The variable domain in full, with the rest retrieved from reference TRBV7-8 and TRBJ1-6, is GAGVSQSPRYKVAKRGQDVALRCDPISGHVSLFWYQQALGQGPEFLTYFQNEAQLDKSGLPSDRFFAERPEGSVSTLKIQRTQQEDSAVYLCASSLVTGPGYNSPLHFGNGTRLTVT.

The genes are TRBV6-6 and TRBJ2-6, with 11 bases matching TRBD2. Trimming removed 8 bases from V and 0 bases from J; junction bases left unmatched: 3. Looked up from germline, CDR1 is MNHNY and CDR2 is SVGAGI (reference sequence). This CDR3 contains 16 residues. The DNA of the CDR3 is TGTGCCAGCGGGACTAGCGGTAACTCTGGGGCCAACGTCCTGACTTTC. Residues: CASGTSGNSGANVLTF.

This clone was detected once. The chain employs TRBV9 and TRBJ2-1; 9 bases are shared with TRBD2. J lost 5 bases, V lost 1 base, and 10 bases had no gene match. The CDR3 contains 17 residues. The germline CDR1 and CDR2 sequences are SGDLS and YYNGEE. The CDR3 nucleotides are TGTGCCAGCAGCGTATATGATAGCGGGAGCCGAGACAATGAGCAGTTCTTC. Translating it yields CASSVYDSGSRDNEQFF.

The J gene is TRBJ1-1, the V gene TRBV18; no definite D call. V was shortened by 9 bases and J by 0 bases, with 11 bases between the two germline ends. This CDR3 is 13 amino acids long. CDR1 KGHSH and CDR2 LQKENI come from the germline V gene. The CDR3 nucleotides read TGTGCCAGTGCAACAGATCTGAACACTGAAGCTTTCTTT. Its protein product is CASATDLNTEAFF.

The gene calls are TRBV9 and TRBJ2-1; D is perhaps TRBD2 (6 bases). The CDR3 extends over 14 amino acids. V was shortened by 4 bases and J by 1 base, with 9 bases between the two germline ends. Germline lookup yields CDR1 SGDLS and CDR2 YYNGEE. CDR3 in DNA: TGTGCCAGCAGCCCCGGGACTTCCTACAATGAGCAGTTCTTC. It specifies CASSPGTSYNEQFF.

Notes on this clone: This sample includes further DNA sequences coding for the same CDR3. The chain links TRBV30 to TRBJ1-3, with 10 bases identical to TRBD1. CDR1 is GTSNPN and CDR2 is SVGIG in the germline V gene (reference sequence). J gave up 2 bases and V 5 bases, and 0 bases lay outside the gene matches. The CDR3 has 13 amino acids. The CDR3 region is CAWGTGAGNTIYF. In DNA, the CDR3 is TGTGCCTGGGGGACAGGGGCTGGAAACACCATATATTTT. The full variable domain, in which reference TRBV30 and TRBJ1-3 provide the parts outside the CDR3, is SQTIHQWPATLVQPVGSPLSLECTVEGTSNPNLYWYRQAAGRGLQLLFYSVGIGQISSEVPQNLSASRPQDRQFILSSKKLLLSDSGFYLCAWGTGAGNTIYFGEGSWLTVV.

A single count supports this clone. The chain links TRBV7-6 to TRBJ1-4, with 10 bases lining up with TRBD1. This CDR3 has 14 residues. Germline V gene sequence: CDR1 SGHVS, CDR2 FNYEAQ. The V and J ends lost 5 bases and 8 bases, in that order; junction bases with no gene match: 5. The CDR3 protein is CASSQGQGWEKLFF. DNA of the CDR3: TGTGCCAGCAGCCAGGGACAGGGGTGGGAAAAACTGTTTTTT.